This T cell receptor beta chain was captured in a study of blood T cell repertoires in COVID-19. Study in general: COVID-19 samples collected from the United States, Italy and Spain covered acute and convalescent phases.

Method: immunoSEQ multiplex PCR; TCRdb's copy keeps in-frame clones and lacks some. The data hold more than 85,000 clones, with 82% observed a single time. V lost 2 bases and J 0 bases, leaving 11 bases between the germline ends. The CDR3 length is 17 residues. Germline V gives CDR1 MDHEN, CDR2 SYDVKM. The V gene is TRBV28, the J gene TRBJ1-6; the D gene is possibly TRBD1 (5 bases). The material sequenced was peripheral blood. This sequence was found in a man older than 75 with acute or convalescent COVID-19. In DNA, the CDR3 is TGTGCCAGCAGTTTAAGACAGTCTAGCTCCTATAATTCACCCCTCCACTTT. Translation gives CASSLRQSSSYNSPLHF. The full variable domain, completed using reference TRBV28 and TRBJ1-6, is DVKVTQSSRYLVKRTGEKVFLECVQDMDHENMFWYRQDPGLGLRLIYFSYDVKMKEKGDIPEGYSVSREKKERFSLILESASTNQTSMYLCASSLRQSSSYNSPLHFGNGTRLTVT.